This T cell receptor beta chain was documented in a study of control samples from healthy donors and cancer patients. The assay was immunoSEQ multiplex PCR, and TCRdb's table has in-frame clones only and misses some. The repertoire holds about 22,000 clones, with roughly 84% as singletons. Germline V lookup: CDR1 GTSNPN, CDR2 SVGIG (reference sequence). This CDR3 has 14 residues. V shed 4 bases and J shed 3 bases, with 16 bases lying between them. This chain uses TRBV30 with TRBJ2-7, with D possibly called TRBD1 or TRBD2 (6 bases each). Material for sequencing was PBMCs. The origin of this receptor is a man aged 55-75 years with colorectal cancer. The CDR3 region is CAWKRFGGVYEQYF. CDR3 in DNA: TGTGCCTGGAAGAGGTTCGGGGGCGTCTACGAGCAGTACTTC.